The rows below give T cell receptor beta chains drawn from one sample of a study of cytomegalovirus exposure and HLA in healthy donors. Sequencing was performed with immunoSEQ multiplex PCR; in TCRdb, only in-frame clones are kept and a portion is missing. The table lists about 180,000 clones, 77% of them singletons. Source material: PBMCs. The receptors stem from a woman aged 55-69 years in good health and CMV-seropositive. Each CDR3 is given with its conserved first and last residue. D genes are given only for firm matches. Some rows mark clone size as missing; the rest say once, few, many or name a class of expanded clone.

>TRBJ1-5|-|TRBV7-8|-
CASSRNRDNQPQHF
TGTGCCAGCAGCCGTAACAGGGATAATCAGCCCCAGCATTTT
>TRBJ1-5|-|TRBV6-5|TRBD1
CASSSDLDRVSQPQHF
TGTGCCAGCAGTTCCGACCTGGACAGGGTCAGTCAGCCCCAGCATTTT
>TRBJ2-7|few|TRBV21-1|-
CASSTSGEGYEQYF
TGTGCCAGCAGCACTAGCGGGGAAGGCTACGAGCAGTACTTC
>TRBJ2-1|few|TRBV19|-
CASSIAPTASYEQFF
TGTGCCAGTAGTATCGCACCGACAGCGAGCTATGAGCAGTTCTTC
>TRBJ1-2|-|TRBV7-9|-
CASSLAQGGNYGYTF
TGTGCCAGCAGCTTAGCGCAAGGGGGAAACTATGGCTACACCTTC
>TRBJ1-3|-|TRBV6-1|-
CASSRQFLSGNTIYF
TGTGCCAGCAGCAGACAGTTCCTCTCTGGAAACACCATATATTTT
>TRBJ1-1|few|TRBV6-5|TRBD1
CASSFSTGRHTEAFF
TGTGCCAGCAGTTTCTCGACAGGGAGGCACACTGAAGCTTTCTTT
>TRBJ2-5|-|TRBV5-1|TRBD1
CASRTGGVGETQYF
TGCGCCAGCAGGACAGGGGGTGTCGGTGAGACCCAGTACTTC
>TRBJ2-2|-|TRBV7-6|TRBD1
CASSARQGNTGELFF
TGTGCCAGCAGCGCCCGACAGGGAAACACCGGGGAGCTGTTTTTT
>TRBJ2-7|-|TRBV28|TRBD2
CASRPAGATPSSYEQYF
TGTGCCAGCAGGCCAGCGGGAGCCACGCCTAGTTCCTACGAGCAGTACTTC
>TRBJ2-1|-|TRBV15|TRBD2
CATSRVGTRSSYNEQFF
TGTGCCACCAGCAGAGTTGGGACTAGGAGCTCCTACAATGAGCAGTTCTTC
>TRBJ1-1|-|TRBV5-5|TRBD1
CASSRGQGNMNTEAFF
TGTGCCAGCAGCAGGGGACAGGGAAACATGAACACTGAAGCTTTCTTT